The source of this T cell receptor beta chain is a study of blood T cell repertoires in COVID-19 (dated by TCRdb to the early 2020s). Study-level background: Samples from collaborators originated in the United States, Italy and Spain and spanned both the acute and convalescent phases of COVID-19. The prospective study material was composed of cDNA or gDNA derived from T cells, B-cell-depleted T cells, or PBMCs. Deeply sampled blood TCRbeta repertoires from subjects exposed to, actively infected with, or recovered from COVID-19 were included in the dataset. A freely available public database, intended as a resource for researchers studying the immune response to SARS-CoV-2, is where the repertoires were released. Samples came from the ongoing ImmuneRACE study (first 160 participants) plus 1,254 subjects from 6 global collaborators. The sample metadata nearly always contained a de-identified subject ID, COVID-19 status, age in years and sex. Where available, HLA class I and class II types were obtained from metadata supplied by the sample provider rather than from assay-based typing.

What the work shows at the level of the full study, not this receptor alone: Clinical and demographic metadata were provided uncurated, with the amount varying by source and participant.

For this clone: Its antigen remains undetermined. No per-base quality is available; no much larger clone lies one base away.

V and J lose 11 bases and 2 bases, and a span of 11 bases separates them. The germline V gene gives CDR1 as MRHNA and CDR2 as SNTAGT. The CDR3, cysteine through phenylalanine, is 12 amino acids long. Just CDR3 DNA is preserved here, 36 bases in frame from base 1. TCRbeta CDR3 regions were amplified from genomic DNA by means of the immunoSEQ Assay, a bias-controlled multiplex PCR. The authors' pipeline ran thus. The number of nucleated cells in each sample was estimated by amplification of reference gene primers within the assay. To quantify the absolute abundance of each unique TCRbeta CDR3 rearrangement, sequence reads were collapsed and filtered. For each sample, productive Simpson clonality was calculated by taking the square root of Simpson's diversity index across productive rearrangements. What TCRdb holds here is the immuneACCESS table cut down to in-frame rearrangements. Part of the clones is not present; checked against another copy, under half of the missing clones reflect an unresolved V gene, and the others are unexplained. Clonal size and the V and J genes are those of that table, whereas D and trimming came from the DNA. The sample includes about 210,000 clones, with approximately 78% observed a single time. About 4.8% of the sample comes from the top ten.

One collaborating source in Seattle enrolled patients while the patients were actively infected and followed the patients over time throughout the course of disease. Whole blood was collected in K2EDTA tubes by collaborating institutions according to the institutions' own protocols. For TCRbeta analysis, collaborator samples were shipped as frozen whole blood, as isolated PBMCs, or as DNA extracted from either sample type. This receptor chain uses TRBV6-4 and TRBJ2-3; a tentative D match to TRBD2 spans 7 bases. The sample taken for sequencing was peripheral blood. This receptor was identified in a woman aged 70-85 years with COVID-19, enrolled during active disease. The nucleotides are TGTGCCCCGGGGGGCCTCACAGATACGCAGTATTTT. The encoded protein is CAPGGLTDTQYF.